Below are 3 T cell receptor beta chains sequenced from a single sample in a study of neoadjuvant nivolumab and ipilimumab in lung cancer. Some clones are missing from TCRdb's copy, which holds only in-frame ones; the method was immunoSEQ multiplex PCR. Here the sample spans about 18,000 clones, around three quarters being singletons. The material sequenced was tumor tissue, taken after neoadjuvant nivolumab, alone or with ipilimumab, at or shortly before surgery. Receptor source: an adult with non-small cell lung cancer.

The chain joins TRBV5-1 to TRBJ1-2; D not certain. Germline CDR1 is SGHRS and CDR2 is YFSETQ. This CDR3 comprises 17 residues. V lost 2 bases to trimming and J lost 0 bases, with 17 bases between them. Here the CDR3 DNA reads TGCGCCAGCAGCTTCGGACTCCGGACTGAAGCTAACTATGGCTACACCTTC. As protein: CASSFGLRTEANYGYTF.

This sequence joins TRBV7-9 and TRBJ2-7; 9 nucleotides line up with TRBD1. In germline, CDR1 is SEHNR, CDR2 FQNEAQ (reference sequence). V was clipped by 4 bases and J by 2 bases; unmatched bases: 3. This CDR3 spans 14 amino acids. CDR3 protein: CASSWDRAAYEQYF. CDR3 DNA sequence: TGTGCCAGCAGCTGGGACAGGGCCGCCTACGAGCAGTACTTC.

The chain combines TRBV7-9 with TRBJ2-5; 8 nucleotides agree with TRBD2. Germline CDR1 SEHNR, CDR2 FQNEAQ (reference sequence). The CDR3 has 19 residues. Losses at the gene ends were 5 bases for V and 3 bases for J; bases not matched to a gene: 20. CDR3 protein: CASSPGANLGGRSEETQYF. CDR3 in DNA: TGTGCCAGCAGCCCCGGAGCTAACTTAGGCGGGAGGAGCGAAGAGACCCAGTACTTC.